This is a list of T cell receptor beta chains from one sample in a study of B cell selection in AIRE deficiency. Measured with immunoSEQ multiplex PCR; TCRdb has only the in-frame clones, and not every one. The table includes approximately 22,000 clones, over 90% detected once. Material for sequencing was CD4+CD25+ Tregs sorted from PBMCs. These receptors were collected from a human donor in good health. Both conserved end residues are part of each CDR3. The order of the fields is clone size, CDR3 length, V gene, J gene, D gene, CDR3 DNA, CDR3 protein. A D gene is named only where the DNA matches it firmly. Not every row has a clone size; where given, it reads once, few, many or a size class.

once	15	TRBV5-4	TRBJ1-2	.	TGTGCCAGCAGCCTCCCGGAGGTGACCTACTATGGCTACACCTTC	CASSLPEVTYYGYTF
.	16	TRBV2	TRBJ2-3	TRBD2	TGTGCCAGCAGTATCCCCGGGAGCGGGATTGGTGATACGCAGTATTTT	CASSIPGSGIGDTQYF
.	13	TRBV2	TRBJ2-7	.	TGTGCCAGCAGTGCAGAGGGTACCTACGAGCAGTACTTC	CASSAEGTYEQYF
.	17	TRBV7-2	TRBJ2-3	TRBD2	TGTGCCAGCAGACCGCGACTAGCGGGGGGGCCCTTAGATACGCAGTATTTT	CASRPRLAGGPLDTQYF
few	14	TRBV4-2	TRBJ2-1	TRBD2	TGTGCCAGCAGACGTACCGGGACTAGAAATGAGCAGTTCTTC	CASRRTGTRNEQFF
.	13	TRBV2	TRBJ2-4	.	TGTGCCAGCAGTGGGGACCGCGGTGGCATTCAGTACTTC	CASSGDRGGIQYF
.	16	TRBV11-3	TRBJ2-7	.	TGTGCCAGCAGCCGTGATGGGGCAGGGGACGTCGACGAGCAGTACTTC	CASSRDGAGDVDEQYF
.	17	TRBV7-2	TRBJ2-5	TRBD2	TGTGCCAGCAGCGTCCCCACTAGCGGGATATACCAAGAGACCCAGTACTTC	CASSVPTSGIYQETQYF
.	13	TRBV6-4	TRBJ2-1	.	TGTGCCAGCAGTGACCCGGCGGCAGGGAGCAAGTTCTTC	CASSDPAAGSKFF
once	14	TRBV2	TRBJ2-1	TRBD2	TGTGCCAGCAGAAGGAGCGGGAGAGGGGATGAGCAGTTCTTC	CASRRSGRGDEQFF
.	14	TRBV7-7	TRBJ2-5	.	TGTGCTAGCAGCTTAGGCCAGGGGCTAGAGACCCAGTACTTC	CASSLGQGLETQYF
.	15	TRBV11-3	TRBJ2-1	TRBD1	TGTGCCAGCAGCAGCGGGACAGGGATCAGGAATGAGCAGTTCTTC	CASSSGTGIRNEQFF
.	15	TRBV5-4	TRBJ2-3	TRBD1	TGTGCCAGCAGCCGAGGACAGGGCAGCACAGATACGCAGTATTTT	CASSRGQGSTDTQYF
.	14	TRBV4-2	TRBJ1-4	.	TGTGCCAGCAGCCAAGACAGGGTTCGGGAAAAACTGTTTTTT	CASSQDRVREKLFF
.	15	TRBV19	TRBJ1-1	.	TGTGCCAGTAGTATGAGAGGAGACATGAACACTGAAGCTTTCTTT	CASSMRGDMNTEAFF
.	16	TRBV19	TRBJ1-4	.	TGTGCCAGTAGTATTGGGCACAGGGTTCCCGGTGAAAAACTGTTTTTT	CASSIGHRVPGEKLFF
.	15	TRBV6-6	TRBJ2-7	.	TGTGCCAGCAGGGCCCGCTGGAGGAGCTCCTACGAGCAGTACTTC	CASRARWRSSYEQYF
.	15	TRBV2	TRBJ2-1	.	TGTGCCAGCGGGCCAGGGCCGGGGCTTTACAATGAGCAGTTCTTC	CASGPGPGLYNEQFF
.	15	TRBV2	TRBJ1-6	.	TGTGCCAGCAGCAGCTTCAAGGGGGATAATTCACCCCTCCACTTT	CASSSFKGDNSPLHF
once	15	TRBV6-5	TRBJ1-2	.	TGTGCCAGCAAGGGAAGACGGCTAACAAACTATGGCTACACCTTC	CASKGRRLTNYGYTF
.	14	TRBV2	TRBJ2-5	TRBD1	TGTGCCAGCACCGGGGACAGGGGGATAGAGACCCAGTACTTC	CASTGDRGIETQYF
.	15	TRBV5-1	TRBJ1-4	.	TGCGCCAGCAGCTTGGGCTATTCTGGGGTCGAAAAACTGTTTTTT	CASSLGYSGVEKLFF
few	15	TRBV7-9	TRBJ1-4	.	TGTGCCAGCAGCTTATGGGGGGGCCTAGATGAAAAACTGTTTTTT	CASSLWGGLDEKLFF
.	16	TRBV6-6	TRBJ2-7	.	TGTGCCAGCAGTGGAGGTGGGGTGGGAAGCTCCTACGAGCAGTACTTC	CASSGGGVGSSYEQYF
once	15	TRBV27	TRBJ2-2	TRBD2	TGTGCCAGCAGTTTATGGGCTAGCGGGACCGGGGAGCTGTTTTTT	CASSLWASGTGELFF
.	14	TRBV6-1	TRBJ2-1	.	TGTGCCAGCTCCCAGGGGGGGTCCTCTGGTGAGCAGTTCTTC	CASSQGGSSGEQFF
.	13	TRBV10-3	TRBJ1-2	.	TGTGCCATCATGAGGGATACCAAGGGCGGCTACACCTTC	CAIMRDTKGGYTF
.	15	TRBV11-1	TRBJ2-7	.	TGTGCCAGCAGCCTGCAGACAGTAAGGGGTTACGAGCAGTACTTC	CASSLQTVRGYEQYF